Listed below are T cell receptor beta chains from one sample, sequenced in a study of blood T cell repertoires in COVID-19. Some clones are missing from TCRdb's copy, which holds only in-frame ones; the method was immunoSEQ multiplex PCR. This table holds over 150,000 clones, roughly 80% found once. The sequencing input was peripheral blood. These receptors originate from a human donor in a cohort sampled during active COVID-19. Both conserved end residues are part of each CDR3. Each record gives: D gene, J gene, V gene, clone size, CDR3 DNA, CDR3 protein. D genes are given only for firm matches. Only part of the rows carry a size: once, few, many, or a class if the clone is expanded.

d_call: TRBD2; j_call: TRBJ2-7; v_call: TRBV11-2; clone_size: -; cdr3_nt: TGTGCCAGCAGCCCTCGGGGGGAGTCCTACGAGCAGTACTTC; cdr3_aa: CASSPRGESYEQYF
d_call: -; j_call: TRBJ2-2; v_call: TRBV19; clone_size: once; cdr3_nt: TGTGCCAGTAGTAGCGACAGGAACACCGGGGAGCTGTTTTTT; cdr3_aa: CASSSDRNTGELFF
d_call: TRBD2; j_call: TRBJ2-5; v_call: TRBV6-2/TRBV6-3; clone_size: -; cdr3_nt: TGTGCCAGCAGTTACGGGGCGGGGGTGTCAGAGACCCAGTACTTC; cdr3_aa: CASSYGAGVSETQYF
d_call: -; j_call: TRBJ2-4; v_call: TRBV7-8; clone_size: -; cdr3_nt: TGTGCCAGCAGCTCCGGGGGACGGGTTCTGTACTTC; cdr3_aa: CASSSGGRVLYF
d_call: -; j_call: TRBJ1-4; v_call: TRBV21-1; clone_size: -; cdr3_nt: TGTGCCAGCAGCAACAGCAGGGGGAAGCTGTTTTTT; cdr3_aa: CASSNSRGKLFF
d_call: TRBD1; j_call: TRBJ2-5; v_call: TRBV5-6; clone_size: -; cdr3_nt: TGTGCCAGCAGCCTCTTGACTCGGGACAGCACGGAGACCCAGTACTTC; cdr3_aa: CASSLLTRDSTETQYF
d_call: -; j_call: TRBJ2-7; v_call: TRBV6-1; clone_size: -; cdr3_nt: TGTGCCAGCAGTGAAAACTGGAGCTCCTACGAGCAGTACTTC; cdr3_aa: CASSENWSSYEQYF
d_call: TRBD2; j_call: TRBJ2-1; v_call: TRBV7-9; clone_size: -; cdr3_nt: TGTGCCAGCAGCCGATCTCTAGCGGGGGTGGGGGGTGAGCAGTTCTTC; cdr3_aa: CASSRSLAGVGGEQFF
d_call: TRBD2; j_call: TRBJ2-7; v_call: TRBV7-2; clone_size: -; cdr3_nt: TGTGCCAGCAGCTCGACTAGCGGGGGATACGAGCAGTACTTC; cdr3_aa: CASSSTSGGYEQYF
d_call: TRBD1; j_call: TRBJ2-6; v_call: TRBV5-1; clone_size: -; cdr3_nt: TGCGCCAGCAGTTATGGGACAGGGGTTTCTGGGGCCAACGTCCTGACTTTC; cdr3_aa: CASSYGTGVSGANVLTF
d_call: TRBD1; j_call: TRBJ1-5; v_call: TRBV28; clone_size: -; cdr3_nt: TGTGCCAGCAGACCAGCCGCCGGACAGGTTGGATATAGCAATCAGCCCCAGCATTTT; cdr3_aa: CASRPAAGQVGYSNQPQHF
d_call: TRBD1; j_call: TRBJ1-3; v_call: TRBV13; clone_size: -; cdr3_nt: TGTGCCAGCAGCTTATACAGGGGCGAGTCTGGAAACACCATATATTTT; cdr3_aa: CASSLYRGESGNTIYF
d_call: TRBD1; j_call: TRBJ2-2; v_call: TRBV6-4; clone_size: -; cdr3_nt: TGTGCCAGCAGTGAGGACAGGGTTTCGGCGAACACCGGGGAGCTGTTTTTT; cdr3_aa: CASSEDRVSANTGELFF
d_call: -; j_call: TRBJ1-6; v_call: TRBV10-1; clone_size: -; cdr3_nt: TGCGCCAGCACGCTAGACCGGAGGAGCTCCTATAATTCACCCCTCCACTTT; cdr3_aa: CASTLDRRSSYNSPLHF
d_call: -; j_call: TRBJ1-4; v_call: TRBV25-1; clone_size: -; cdr3_nt: TGTGCCAGCAGGGCGCAGGGATCTAATGAAAAACTGTTTTTT; cdr3_aa: CASRAQGSNEKLFF
d_call: TRBD1; j_call: TRBJ1-5; v_call: TRBV6-1; clone_size: -; cdr3_nt: TGTGCCAGCAGTGAGGGACAGGGTTTAGCCGATCGCCAGGGTCAGCCCCAGCATTTT; cdr3_aa: CASSEGQGLADRQGQPQHF
d_call: TRBD2; j_call: TRBJ2-3; v_call: TRBV6-6; clone_size: -; cdr3_nt: TGTGCCAGCAGCTCGACTAGCGGGGGGGAAACAGATACGCAGTATTTT; cdr3_aa: CASSSTSGGETDTQYF
d_call: -; j_call: TRBJ2-2; v_call: TRBV24-1; clone_size: -; cdr3_nt: TGTGCCACCAGTGATCCCGCCGGGGAGCTGTTTTTT; cdr3_aa: CATSDPAGELFF
d_call: -; j_call: TRBJ1-4; v_call: TRBV3-1/TRBV3-2; clone_size: -; cdr3_nt: TGTGCCAGCAGCCAAGGAGGTCTTGAAAAACTGTTTTTT; cdr3_aa: CASSQGGLEKLFF
d_call: -; j_call: TRBJ2-7; v_call: TRBV10-3; clone_size: -; cdr3_nt: TGTGCCATCAGTGAGAATGACAGCTACGAGCAGTACTTC; cdr3_aa: CAISENDSYEQYF
d_call: TRBD1; j_call: TRBJ2-7; v_call: TRBV6-6; clone_size: -; cdr3_nt: TGTGCCAGCAGTCGACAGGGTAACGAGCAGTACTTC; cdr3_aa: CASSRQGNEQYF
d_call: TRBD1; j_call: TRBJ1-1; v_call: TRBV20-1; clone_size: -; cdr3_nt: TGCAGTGCTAGTAGCGGACAGGGTAAACCTGAAGCTTTCTTT; cdr3_aa: CSASSGQGKPEAFF
d_call: -; j_call: TRBJ2-3; v_call: TRBV12-3/TRBV12-4; clone_size: -; cdr3_nt: TGTGCCAGCTCCAGGGCTAGCACAGATACGCAGTATTTT; cdr3_aa: CASSRASTDTQYF
d_call: -; j_call: TRBJ2-1; v_call: TRBV10-1; clone_size: -; cdr3_nt: TGCGCCAGCAGTAGGGGTAATGAGCAGTTCTTC; cdr3_aa: CASSRGNEQFF
d_call: -; j_call: TRBJ2-1; v_call: TRBV11-2; clone_size: -; cdr3_nt: TGTGCCAGCAGCTTAGATGGCGCAGGGGACAATGAGCAGTTCTTC; cdr3_aa: CASSLDGAGDNEQFF